Below are 24 T cell receptor beta chains sequenced from a single sample in a study of shared clonotypes between healthy human individuals. Assay used: immunoSEQ multiplex PCR; TCRdb lists only in-frame clones, some missing. The sample includes around 1,100,000 clones, roughly 77% of them seen just once. The sample was memory CD4+ T cells from PBMCs. Regarding subset: CD45RA-negative fraction. The receptors originated from a man aged 18 to 35 in good health. Some clones in this sample may be carry-over from other donors' samples.

This clone was detected ten times or more. This chain connects TRBV4-2 to TRBJ1-2; D is undetermined. Germline CDR1 is LGHNA and CDR2 is YNFKEQ. This CDR3 contains 14 residues. V was shortened by 2 bases and J by 1 base, with 8 bases between the two germline ends. The CDR3 sequence: CASSQTDINYGYTF. The CDR3 coding sequence is TGTGCCAGCAGCCAAACCGACATTAACTATGGCTACACCTTC.

This clone was observed a handful of times. The V gene is TRBV5-4, the J gene TRBJ2-1; TRBD2 agrees at 7 bases. CDR1 and CDR2 from the germline V gene are SGHNT and YYREEE (reference sequence). This CDR3 region has 15 residues. V was clipped by 4 bases and J by 10 bases; unmatched bases: 14. CDR3 loop: CASSPHAGVSGEQFF. CDR3 sequence (DNA): TGTGCCAGCAGCCCTCACGCGGGAGTGTCAGGGGAGCAGTTCTTC.

The chain combines TRBV28 with TRBJ1-2; maybe TRBD1 (5 bases). CDR1 and CDR2 from the germline V gene are MDHEN and SYDVKM. The CDR3 has 15 amino acids. Trimming cost V 2 bases and J 3 bases, with 13 bases left between them. The DNA of the CDR3 is TGTGCCAGCAGTTTAGAGGCAGCAGGGCACTATGGCTACACCTTC. Amino acid sequence: CASSLEAAGHYGYTF.

The rearrangement links TRBV5-4 to TRBJ2-7, with a tentative D call TRBD2 (5 bases). The CDR3 runs 13 residues. The V gene lost 4 bases and the J gene lost 2 bases, with 10 bases spanning the gap. The germline V gene encodes CDR1 SGHNT and CDR2 YYREEE (reference sequence). In nucleotides, the CDR3 is TGTGCCAGCAGCCTCGACTATGCCTACGAGCAGTACTTC. Encoded protein: CASSLDYAYEQYF.

The rearrangement uses TRBV7-9 and TRBJ2-1, with a weak D call TRBD2 (5 bases). CDR3 length: 14 amino acids. Germline V gives CDR1 SEHNR, CDR2 FQNEAQ (reference sequence). V was pared by 2 bases and J by 10 bases, with 15 bases between. CDR3 bases: TGTGCCAGCAGCTTACTTACAGTGCGGGCGGAGCAGTTCTTC. Its protein is CASSLLTVRAEQFF.

The chain is built from TRBV5-1 and TRBJ1-1; possibly TRBD1 for D (6 bases). Deletions cut 5 bases from V and 3 bases from J, with 11 bases between. The CDR3 loop spans 13 amino acids. CDR1 SGHRS and CDR2 YFSETQ come from the germline V gene. The CDR3 DNA follows: TGCGCCAGCAGTGATTCAGGGGACACTGAAGCTTTCTTT. It translates to CASSDSGDTEAFF. The full variable domain, its missing parts supplied by reference TRBV5-1 and TRBJ1-1, is KAGVTQTPRYLIKTRGQQVTLSCSPISGHRSVSWYQQTPGQGLQFLFEYFSETQRNKGNFPGRFSGRQFSNSRSEMNVSTLELGDSALYLCASSDSGDTEAFFGQGTRLTVV.

The chain employs TRBV28 and TRBJ2-7; tentatively, D is TRBD2 (5 bases). Looked up from germline, CDR1 is MDHEN and CDR2 is SYDVKM. The CDR3 contains 15 residues. V was pared by 5 bases and J by 3 bases, with 17 bases between. This chain's CDR3 is CASSPYRGRIYEQYF. CDR3 coding DNA: TGTGCCAGCAGTCCTTACAGAGGGCGGATCTACGAGCAGTACTTC.

The V and J genes are TRBV6-6 and TRBJ1-5; 7 bases are shared with TRBD1. V dropped 7 bases and J dropped 0; count of bases not matched to a gene: 6. The length of the CDR3 is 15 residues. The germline gives CDR1 MNHNY, CDR2 SVGAGI (reference sequence). The CDR3 bases are TGTGCCAGCACGCGCCAGGGGGATAGCAATCAGCCCCAGCATTTT. Amino acids: CASTRQGDSNQPQHF.

The chain is built from TRBV6-5 and TRBJ1-2; weak D call: TRBD1 (6 bases). Trimming shortened V by 6 bases and J by 5 bases, and 13 bases separated the two germline ends. This CDR3 comprises 13 residues. Per the germline V gene, CDR1 is MNHEY and CDR2 is SVGAGI. The CDR3 DNA reads as TGTGCCAGCAGGGGGGACATAGAATATGGCTACACCTTC. It encodes CASRGDIEYGYTF.

The chain combines TRBV10-3 with TRBJ2-2; D not resolved. CDR3 length equals 15 residues. V shed 3 bases and J shed 6 bases, with 14 bases lying between them. CDR1 is ENHRY and CDR2 is SYGVKD in the germline V gene. The CDR3 loop is CAISDGQVVPGELFF. CDR3 nucleotides: TGTGCCATCAGTGACGGCCAGGTTGTTCCCGGGGAGCTGTTTTTT.

This clone was seen just once. V is TRBV19 and J is TRBJ2-4; D uncertain. This CDR3 comprises 13 residues. The V gene's germline CDR1 is LNHDA and CDR2 SQIVND (reference sequence). V was trimmed by 2 bases and J by 6 bases, leaving 8 bases between them. Here the CDR3 reads CASSISSGNIQYF. For the CDR3, the DNA is TGTGCCAGTAGTATAAGTTCCGGAAACATTCAGTACTTC.

This rearrangement joins TRBV28 to TRBJ2-3, with 8 bases aligning to TRBD2. The CDR3 extends over 14 amino acids. Per the germline V gene, CDR1 is MDHEN and CDR2 is SYDVKM. With V trimmed by 5 bases and J by 5 bases, 6 bases remained unmatched. CDR3 in amino acids: CASSASGLVDTQYF. The CDR3 DNA reads as TGTGCCAGCAGTGCTAGCGGGCTCGTAGATACGCAGTATTTT.

The chain carries TRBV6-4 and TRBJ2-2, with D perhaps being TRBD1 or TRBD2 (5 bases each). Trimming took off 4 bases at V and 4 bases at J, with 10 bases between the two ends. Per germline, CDR1 MRHNA and CDR2 SNTAGT. The CDR3 runs to 14 residues. The CDR3, as DNA: TGTGCCAGCAGTGCTCTTGGGGGCACCGGGGAGCTGTTTTTT. Protein: CASSALGGTGELFF.

This chain joins TRBV5-1 and TRBJ2-1; D unclear. CDR1 is SGHRS and CDR2 is YFSETQ in the germline V gene. The CDR3 consists of 14 residues. Between the trimmed V and J ends, which lost 0 bases and 5 bases, there was a span of 9 bases. CDR3 sequence: CASSLARRDNEQFF. The CDR3 nucleotides read TGCGCCAGCAGCTTGGCCCGACGGGACAATGAGCAGTTCTTC. The complete variable domain, with remaining parts taken from reference TRBV5-1 and TRBJ2-1, reads KAGVTQTPRYLIKTRGQQVTLSCSPISGHRSVSWYQQTPGQGLQFLFEYFSETQRNKGNFPGRFSGRQFSNSRSEMNVSTLELGDSALYLCASSLARRDNEQFFGPGTRLTVL.

V usage is TRBV29-1 and J usage is TRBJ2-4; a weak D match, TRBD1 (8 bases). CDR3 length: 13 residues. The ends were cut back, 6 bases at V and 5 bases at J, with 14 bases in the middle. Per the germline V gene, CDR1 is SQVTM and CDR2 is ANQGSEA. The CDR3 loop is CSVIQGGQNIQYF. Here the CDR3 DNA reads TGCAGCGTAATACAGGGGGGGCAAAACATTCAGTACTTC.

This chain joins TRBV28 and TRBJ2-7; possibly TRBD2 for D (6 bases). Between the trimmed V and J ends, which lost 10 bases and 0 bases, there was a span of 13 bases. This CDR3 is 13 amino acids long. CDR1 is MDHEN, CDR2 SYDVKM, per germline. Here the CDR3 reads CATLRGGSYEQYF. The CDR3, as DNA: TGTGCCACCCTGAGGGGAGGCTCCTACGAGCAGTACTTC.

Points on this clone: Additional DNA sequences in this sample encode the identical CDR3. V usage is TRBV28 and J usage is TRBJ2-7; 10 nucleotides agree with TRBD1. This CDR3 has 15 amino acids. V gave up 4 bases and J gave up 4 bases; unmatched junction bases: 7. The germline CDR1 and CDR2 sequences are MDHEN and SYDVKM. The CDR3 here is CASSSPGQGTYEQYF. CDR3 in DNA: TGTGCCAGCAGTTCCCCGGGACAGGGGACTTACGAGCAGTACTTC.

The CDR3, as DNA: TGTGCCAGCAGCCAACCTTGGACAGGGGCGGTCGCCGAGCAGTACTTC. This translates into CASSQPWTGAVAEQYF. The genes are TRBV4-2 and TRBJ2-7; 9 bases match TRBD1. V dropped 2 bases and J dropped 6; count of bases not matched to a gene: 11. There are 16 residues in the CDR3. The V gene's germline CDR1 is LGHNA and CDR2 YNFKEQ.

The genes are TRBV9 and TRBJ2-7, with TRBD2 matching 8 bases. Trimming removed 0 bases from V and 2 bases from J; junction bases left unmatched: 4. The length of the CDR3 is 15 residues. Germline CDR1 and CDR2: SGDLS and YYNGEE. Here the CDR3 DNA reads TGTGCCAGCAGCGTAGATAGTAGCGGGGCCTACGAGCAGTACTTC. Residues: CASSVDSSGAYEQYF.

The chain recombines TRBV27 with TRBJ2-5, with 9 bases identical to TRBD1. The J call may be incorrect, as the DNA end agrees better with TRBJ2-7. In germline, CDR1 is MNHEY, CDR2 SMNVEV (reference sequence). This CDR3 is 15 amino acids long. The CDR3: CASSSTGTGTYEQYF. The CDR3 DNA reads TGTGCCAGCAGTTCAACCGGGACAGGGACCTACGAGCAGTACTTC.

This sequence joins TRBV9 and TRBJ2-1, with D perhaps matching TRBD2 (6 bases). CDR1 is SGDLS, CDR2 YYNGEE, per germline. Trimming cost V 4 bases and J 6 bases, with 17 bases left between them. The CDR3 is 15 amino acids. The CDR3 sequence is CASSIRDSRGNEQFF. The CDR3 DNA reads as TGTGCCAGCAGCATCCGGGACTCAAGGGGCAATGAGCAGTTCTTC.

The chain couples TRBV10-2 to TRBJ2-4, with D perhaps given as TRBD1 or TRBD2 (5 bases each). Germline assignment: CDR1 WSHSY and CDR2 SAAADI. Between the trimmed V and J ends, which lost 5 bases and 6 bases, there was a span of 20 bases. The CDR3 runs to 16 residues. The CDR3 sequence: CASSPTDSVGANIQYF. CDR3 DNA: TGCGCCAGCAGTCCCACCGACTCCGTCGGGGCAAACATTCAGTACTTC.

The chain combines TRBV4-2 with TRBJ2-5; D is unclear. This CDR3 is 13 amino acids long. Germline loops: CDR1 LGHNA, CDR2 YNFKEQ. Trimming took off 2 bases at V and 4 bases at J, with 8 bases between the two ends. Here the CDR3 DNA reads TGTGCCAGCAGCCAAAAGCTGGGAGAGACCCAGTACTTC. This gives the protein CASSQKLGETQYF.

This chain connects TRBV28 to TRBJ1-5; no definite D call. The CDR3 runs to 15 residues. Trimming pared 3 bases from V and 3 bases from J, leaving 12 bases between. Germline V gene data show CDR1 as MDHEN and CDR2 as SYDVKM. Here the CDR3 DNA reads TGTGCCAGCAGTTTTTCGGCAGCCAACAATCAGCCCCAGCATTTT. The encoded protein is CASSFSAANNQPQHF.